This entry concerns a single TCR beta chain. Its target is unknown. At collection, donors were nominally healthy, but unrecorded immune exposures were probable. This sample was included in a study of cytomegalovirus exposure and HLA in healthy donors. Study overall: A prior study identified approximately 120 million unique TCR beta sequences from 200 million or so T cells.

Study-level points and caveats: The study put under 200 TCR beta chains on its list as cytomegalovirus-associated. Researchers reported that a few CMV-associated chains were confirmed in vitro as CMV antigen-specific.

The PCR contained 60 Vbeta and 13 Jbeta primers. The method was immunoSEQ multiplex PCR; TCRdb's version includes in-frame clones alone and lacks a portion of them. The sample lists approximately 100,000 clones, 66% occurring once. CDR3 length: 14 residues. V lost 2 bases and J 7 bases, leaving 9 bases between the germline ends. Germline assignment: CDR1 SEHNR and CDR2 FQNEAQ (reference sequence). Sample: PBMCs. The rearrangement joins TRBV7-9 to TRBJ1-6, with no clear D. The receptor's source is a woman in her 50s in good health and CMV-seronegative. The CDR3 DNA reads as TGTGCCAGCAGCTTATCTCCGGGGAATTCACCCCTCCACTTT. Translation: CASSLSPGNSPLHF.